This T cell receptor beta chain was sequenced during a study of Ad26.COV2.S vaccination and SARS-CoV-2 variants. About the study: Intramuscularly, Ad26.COV2.S was given either once or twice, 56 days apart. Whole-study results and caveats: Analyses that measured TCR breadth and depth may have underestimated total T cell responses.

This clone has more than one count but fewer than ten. Its target is unknown. Treatment described: some 20 received Ad26.COV2.S at low or high dose, single or two shots; several received placebo; per-sample allocation not given. Sampling occurred on day 63 after the first vaccine or placebo injection. Adults aged 18-55 years in Boston included the donor. Data came from immunoSEQ multiplex PCR; TCRdb stores just in-frame clones and leaves some out. The sample records about 350,000 clones, approximately 84% being singletons. This receptor was taken from a person aged 18-65 years who received the Ad26.COV2.S COVID-19 vaccine or a placebo. The sample in question was peripheral blood, obtained in a trial of Ad26.COV2.S vaccine versus placebo.

CDR3 amino acids: CASSEAEMATNEKLFF. The DNA of the CDR3 is TGTGCCAGCAGTGAAGCGGAAATGGCAACTAATGAAAAACTGTTTTTT. The chain has TRBV2 and TRBJ1-4; D gene uncertain. The CDR3 covers 16 residues. Germline CDR1 reads SNHLY; CDR2 reads FYNNEI. Trimming left V 0 bases short and J 0 bases short, with 8 bases between.